These 29 T cell receptor beta chains were sequenced from one sample in a study of CD8 T cells in ankylosing spondylitis. TCRdb re-analysed the 5' RACE reads in MiXCR, keeping a single row per CDR3 protein. The data hold some 220,000 distinct CDR3 sequences, with 8% to 10% observed a single time. Source material: blood, either unsorted or a sorted T cell fraction (not recorded which). These receptors were taken from a female donor with ankylosing spondylitis or in good health (not recorded which).

As to this clonotype: With a much larger clone just one base away, this may be a read error. The rearrangement uses TRBV20-1 and TRBJ2-7; 7 bases agree with TRBD2. The length of the CDR3 is 15 residues. Germline V CDR1 and CDR2: DFQATT, SNEGSKA (reference sequence). The CDR3 reads CCAMAPASGNYEQYF. CDR3 DNA: TGCTGTGCTATGGCTCCGGCTAGCGGTAACTACGAGCAGTACTTC.

This clonotype was counted at least ten times. J is TRBJ2-7 and V is TRBV6-1, with 8 bases lining up with TRBD2. Germline CDR1 and CDR2: MNHNS and SASEGT. Trimming at V came to 4 bases and at J to 2 bases, leaving 7 bases not matched to a gene. There are 15 residues in the CDR3. For the CDR3, the DNA is TGTGCCAGCAGTGCCCCAGCGGGAGTCACCTACGAGCAGTACTTC. Translated, it gives CASSAPAGVTYEQYF.

As regards this clonotype: Just one base apart from a much larger clone, this may be a read error. The rearrangement joins TRBV2 to TRBJ2-5; D is tentatively TRBD1 or TRBD2 (6 bases each). V lost 11 bases, J lost 0 bases, and 13 bases lay in between. This CDR3 is built from 13 residues. Per germline, CDR1 SNHLY and CDR2 FYNNEI. The CDR3 sequence: CAGGGSDQETQYF. The CDR3, as DNA: TGTGCCGGAGGGGGATCGGACCAAGAGACCCAGTACTTC.

This clonotype was observed many times. This chain uses TRBV20-1 with TRBJ1-5; TRBD1 might be the D (6 bases). This CDR3 region has 14 residues. Germline CDR1 DFQATT, CDR2 SNEGSKA (reference sequence). The ends were cut back, 2 bases at V and 6 bases at J, with 14 bases in the middle. The DNA of the CDR3 is TGCAGTGCTAGACAGTGGGGGCAGGGTCAGCCCCAGCATTTT. Translation: CSARQWGQGQPQHF.

The chain couples TRBV4-3 to TRBJ2-3; 8 bases align to TRBD2. Germline V gene data show CDR1 as LGHNA and CDR2 as YSLEER. The CDR3 covers 16 residues. J was trimmed by 1 base and V by 4 bases; bases with no gene match: 7. The CDR3 is CASSRHPLAGTDTQYF. In nucleotides, the CDR3 is TGCGCCAGCAGCCGCCACCCACTAGCGGGCACAGATACGCAGTATTTT.

Worth noting for this clonotype: A much larger clone lies a single base off, so this may be a read error. J is TRBJ2-3 and V is TRBV5-1; 7 bases line up with TRBD2. V was clipped by 0 bases and J by 2 bases; unmatched bases: 9. The CDR3 extends over 17 amino acids. Per germline, CDR1 SGHRS and CDR2 YFSETQ. In nucleotides, the CDR3 is TGCGCCAGCAGCTTGGGGCTAGCGGCCGGGGTCACAGATACGCAGTATTTT. This codes for CASSLGLAAGVTDTQYF.

This clonotype has just a few counts. V and J are TRBV5-6 and TRBJ2-1; D may be TRBD1 (5 bases). This CDR3 spans 13 amino acids. Between the trimmed V and J ends, which lost 2 bases and 12 bases, there was a span of 15 bases. The germline V gene encodes CDR1 SGHDT and CDR2 YYEEEE. The CDR3: CASSFLGQGVQFF. The CDR3 bases are TGTGCCAGCAGCTTTTTGGGTCAGGGTGTGCAGTTCTTC.

This clonotype was recorded at least ten times. This chain links TRBV9 with TRBJ2-7, with TRBD2 identical over 13 bases. Germline V CDR1 and CDR2: SGDLS, YYNGEE. J was trimmed by 3 bases and V by 3 bases; bases with no gene match: 3. The CDR3 runs 15 residues. The chain's CDR3 is CASSERTSGSYEQYF. The CDR3 DNA is TGTGCCAGCAGCGAACGGACTAGCGGGAGCTACGAGCAGTACTTC. The variable domain in full, with the rest retrieved from reference TRBV9 and TRBJ2-7, is DSGVTQTPKHLITATGQRVTLRCSPRSGDLSVYWYQQSLDQGLQFLIQYYNGEERAKGNILERFSAQQFPDLHSELNLSSLELGDSALYFCASSERTSGSYEQYFGPGTRLTVT.

The chain is built from TRBV11-2 and TRBJ2-3; 10 bases are shared with TRBD2. The CDR3 loop spans 20 amino acids. Germline V gives CDR1 SGHAT, CDR2 FQNNGV. Germline trimming cut 2 bases from V and 0 bases from J; bases unmatched to any gene: 14. The CDR3 DNA is TGTGCCAGCAGCTTATCTCCCCCACTACTAGCGGGACCGAGCACAGATACGCAGTATTTT. As protein: CASSLSPPLLAGPSTDTQYF.

Many counts were recorded for this clonotype. The chain uses TRBV10-3 and TRBJ2-1; 9 bases fit TRBD1. After removal of 6 bases from V and 5 bases from J, the junction contained 11 bases not matched to a gene. The CDR3 runs 16 residues. Germline V lookup: CDR1 ENHRY, CDR2 SYGVKD. The CDR3 sequence is CAIRANRDRVNNEQFF. The CDR3 DNA reads as TGTGCCATCAGGGCCAACCGGGACAGGGTCAACAATGAGCAGTTCTTC.

About this clonotype: A read error is possible here, since a much larger clone lies one base away. This chain connects TRBV29-1 to TRBJ2-1; TRBD2 agrees at 11 bases. This CDR3 contains 13 residues. The germline V gene encodes CDR1 SQVTM and CDR2 ANQGSEA. The junction had 5 bases not matched to a gene; V was cut back by 3 bases and J by 10 bases. CDR3 residues: CSVETSGAAEQFF. The DNA of the CDR3 is TGCAGCGTTGAGACTAGCGGGGCAGCCGAGCAGTTCTTC.

The gene calls are TRBV28 and TRBJ2-7, with D possibly TRBD2 on 6 matching bases. V was pared by 2 bases and J by 2 bases, with 13 bases between. From germline, CDR1 is MDHEN and CDR2 SYDVKM. This CDR3 comprises 15 residues. The CDR3 nucleotides are TGTGCCAGCAGTTTAGAGCGGGTACTAGCCTACGAGCAGTACTTC. Encoded protein: CASSLERVLAYEQYF.

This clonotype was picked up many times. V gene TRBV20-1 combines with J gene TRBJ1-1; D may be TRBD1 (6 bases). The CDR3 extends over 15 amino acids. Per the germline V gene, CDR1 is DFQATT and CDR2 is SNEGSKA (reference sequence). V dropped 5 bases and J dropped 0 bases, with 16 bases sitting between them. The CDR3 region is CSALPLGGLNTEAFF. The CDR3 DNA follows: TGCAGTGCTCTACCCCTGGGGGGGCTGAACACTGAAGCTTTCTTT.

There are many counts of this clonotype. The V and J genes are TRBV25-1 and TRBJ1-6, with a tentative D call TRBD1 (6 bases). This CDR3 is 15 amino acids long. Germline loops: CDR1 MGHDK, CDR2 SYGVNS. The germline V and J ends were trimmed by 6 bases and 11 bases, with 20 bases remaining between them. For the CDR3, the DNA is TGTGCCAGCAGCGAAACCGGGACAAAGCCGGCACCCCTCCACTTT. It encodes CASSETGTKPAPLHF.

The genes are TRBV29-1 and TRBJ1-1, with D unresolved. This CDR3 region has 11 residues. V lost 4 bases and J 9 bases, leaving 12 bases between the germline ends. Germline V lookup: CDR1 SQVTM, CDR2 ANQGSEA. The CDR3 protein is CSVASGSKAFF. In nucleotides, the CDR3 is TGCAGCGTTGCTTCCGGCTCCAAAGCTTTCTTT.

This clonotype has a count of ten or more. This chain connects TRBV6-5 to TRBJ1-5; D is unclear. The CDR3 runs to 14 residues. Per the germline V gene, CDR1 is MNHEY and CDR2 is SVGAGI. V lost 0 bases to trimming and J lost 3 bases, with 6 bases between them. In DNA form, the CDR3 reads TGTGCCAGCAGTTACTCGAGTCTCAATCAGCCCCAGCATTTT. Its protein is CASSYSSLNQPQHF.

The rearrangement links TRBV9 to TRBJ2-7, with D possibly TRBD1 on 6 matching bases. Deletions cut 4 bases from V and 0 bases from J, with 11 bases between. The CDR3 length is 14 residues. The germline V gene encodes CDR1 SGDLS and CDR2 YYNGEE. CDR3 DNA sequence: TGTGCCAGCAGCCCCCAGGGGAGCTCCTACGAGCAGTACTTC. Amino acids: CASSPQGSSYEQYF. The full variable domain, with the rest looked up from reference TRBV9 and TRBJ2-7, is DSGVTQTPKHLITATGQRVTLRCSPRSGDLSVYWYQQSLDQGLQFLIQYYNGEERAKGNILERFSAQQFPDLHSELNLSSLELGDSALYFCASSPQGSSYEQYFGPGTRLTVT.

This clonotype has ten or more counts. The rearrangement links TRBV20-1 to TRBJ2-7; TRBD2 matches 9 bases. The CDR3 is 17 amino acids. With V trimmed by 0 bases and J by 4 bases, 13 bases remained unmatched. Germline V CDR1 and CDR2: DFQATT, SNEGSKA (reference sequence). The chain's CDR3 is CSARDGRGRAVGYEQYF. In nucleotides, the CDR3 is TGCAGTGCTAGAGATGGGCGCGGGAGGGCCGTGGGTTACGAGCAGTACTTC.

This clonotype was counted at least ten times. The rearrangement uses TRBV6-2 or TRBV6-3 and TRBJ1-5; D is possibly TRBD1 (5 bases). Trimming took off 7 bases at V and 7 bases at J, with 29 bases between the two ends. Germline V lookup: CDR1 MNHEY, CDR2 SVGEGT. CDR3 length: 18 amino acids. The CDR3 nucleotides are TGTGCCAGCACCCGCGCCCTTGGATCCGGGACTGCGAAACAGCCCCAGCATTTT. Encoded protein: CASTRALGSGTAKQPQHF.

This clonotype was seen many times. This chain uses TRBV5-5 with TRBJ2-7, with TRBD1 as a possible D gene (5 bases). Deletions cut 3 bases from V and 1 base from J, with 8 bases between. Germline V lookup: CDR1 SGHKS, CDR2 YYEKEE (reference sequence). The CDR3 sequence is 13 residues long. DNA of the CDR3: TGTGCCAGCAGCTCCACAGGTTCCTACGAGCAGTACTTC. Residues: CASSSTGSYEQYF.

This chain connects TRBV7-9 to TRBJ2-1; the D gene is possibly TRBD2 (6 bases). Deletions cut 11 bases from V and 2 bases from J, with 13 bases between. The germline V gene has CDR1 SEHNR and CDR2 FQNEAQ (reference sequence). The CDR3 consists of 13 residues. The CDR3 reads CAGRRDPYNEQFF. CDR3 in DNA: TGTGCCGGTAGGAGGGACCCCTACAATGAGCAGTTCTTC.

The V gene is TRBV20-1, the J gene TRBJ2-7; 11 nucleotides match TRBD2. The V gene end was trimmed by 6 bases and the J gene end by 6 bases; junction bases not matched to a gene: 13. Germline CDR1 is DFQATT and CDR2 is SNEGSKA (reference sequence). This CDR3 contains 15 residues. The CDR3 is CSASLRLAGTLEQYF. CDR3 DNA: TGCAGTGCCTCACTCCGACTAGCGGGAACGCTCGAGCAGTACTTC.

The sample holds many counts of this clonotype. The chain combines TRBV5-1 with TRBJ2-1; TRBD2 matches at 11 bases. Germline CDR1 reads SGHRS; CDR2 reads YFSETQ. The CDR3 has 16 residues. After removal of 3 bases from V and 5 bases from J, the junction contained 7 bases not matched to a gene. As DNA, the CDR3 is TGCGCCAGCAGCTCCTCACTAGCGGGAGTTAACAATGAGCAGTTCTTC. Its translation: CASSSSLAGVNNEQFF.

This clonotype was detected many times. The V gene is TRBV5-1, the J gene TRBJ1-5, with D tentatively TRBD1 (5 bases). The CDR3 length is 16 residues. CDR1 SGHRS and CDR2 YFSETQ come from the germline V gene. Trimming took 0 bases from V and 2 from J, leaving 12 bases between them. The DNA of the CDR3 is TGCGCCAGCAGCTTGGGGGGCGGGGAAGGCAATCAGCCCCAGCATTTT. Translated: CASSLGGGEGNQPQHF. The whole variable domain, remainder taken from reference TRBV5-1 and TRBJ1-5, is KAGVTQTPRYLIKTRGQQVTLSCSPISGHRSVSWYQQTPGQGLQFLFEYFSETQRNKGNFPGRFSGRQFSNSRSEMNVSTLELGDSALYLCASSLGGGEGNQPQHFGDGTRLSIL.

This clonotype appeared many times. This chain uses TRBV19 with TRBJ2-7; D remains unclear. Germline V gives CDR1 LNHDA, CDR2 SQIVND (reference sequence). V was clipped by 3 bases and J by 4 bases, with 13 bases between them. The CDR3 has 14 residues. The CDR3 DNA reads as TGTGCCAGTAGTATGTTGGTAGCTTCGTACGAGCAGTACTTC. Amino acid sequence: CASSMLVASYEQYF.

This clonotype was picked up many times. The chain is built from TRBV5-5 and TRBJ1-1, with D possibly TRBD1 on 5 matching bases. CDR3 length: 14 amino acids. Looked up from germline, CDR1 is SGHKS and CDR2 is YYEKEE (reference sequence). Trimming removed 4 bases at V and 1 base at J, with 11 bases between. The CDR3 here is CASSGGTANTEAFF. The CDR3 DNA is TGTGCCAGCAGCGGCGGGACGGCGAACACTGAAGCTTTCTTT. Full variable domain (remainder filled in from reference TRBV5-5 and TRBJ1-1): DAGVTQSPTHLIKTRGQQVTLRCSPISGHKSVSWYQQVLGQGPQFIFQYYEKEERGRGNFPDRFSARQFPNYSSELNVNALLLGDSALYLCASSGGTANTEAFFGQGTRLTVV.

This clonotype was seen a handful of times. The V and J genes are TRBV7-2 and TRBJ2-5, with D perhaps TRBD2 (5 bases). The V gene lost 1 base and the J gene lost 3 bases, with 12 bases spanning the gap. CDR1 SGHTA and CDR2 FQGNSA come from the germline V gene. The CDR3 is made up of 15 amino acids. CDR3 in DNA: TGTGCCAGCAGCTTAGGGAGCGGTTACAAAGAGACCCAGTACTTC. Protein sequence: CASSLGSGYKETQYF.

This clonotype is a singleton in its sample. A much larger clone differs by one base, so this may be a read error. The rearrangement joins TRBV9 to TRBJ1-2; no clear D. There are 13 residues in the CDR3. V gave up 4 bases and J gave up 10 bases, with 17 bases separating them. Germline V gene sequence: CDR1 SGDLS, CDR2 YYNGEE. The CDR3 DNA sequence: TGTGCCAGCAGCCCCCTTCTGGTGGGCGCCTACACCTTC. As protein: CASSPLLVGAYTF.

This clonotype showed up many times. V gene TRBV20-1 combines with J gene TRBJ2-3; 8 bases line up with TRBD1. V lost 5 bases to trimming and J lost 3 bases; unmatched junction nucleotides: 4. This CDR3 has 13 residues. The germline CDR1 and CDR2 sequences are DFQATT and SNEGSKA (reference sequence). The CDR3 spells CSAQDRGTDTQYF. CDR3 bases: TGCAGTGCTCAAGACAGGGGAACAGATACGCAGTATTTT.